The 31 T cell receptor beta chains listed next were all sequenced from one sample in a study of blood T cell repertoires in COVID-19. Measured with immunoSEQ multiplex PCR; TCRdb has only the in-frame clones, and not every one. The sample shows approximately 440,000 clones, roughly nine tenths of them seen only once. Sequencing was carried out using PBMCs or T cells enriched from blood (not recorded which). These receptor sequences come from a woman aged 18-29 years who had recovered from COVID-19.

The rearrangement links TRBV5-5 to TRBJ2-7; D not certain. Between the trimmed V and J ends, which lost 4 bases and 0 bases, there was a span of 2 bases. The CDR3 consists of 11 residues. The V gene's germline CDR1 is SGHKS and CDR2 YYEKEE (reference sequence). The DNA of the CDR3 is TGTGCCAGCAGCCGCTCCTACGAGCAGTACTTC. Its translation is CASSRSYEQYF.

This clone came up many times. The chain uses TRBV5-4 and TRBJ1-2, with D perhaps matching TRBD1 (6 bases). This CDR3 is built from 14 residues. CDR1 and CDR2 (germline): SGHNT, YYREEE (reference sequence). With 4 bases removed from V and 7 bases from J, the gap between germline ends came to 17 bases. Here the CDR3 DNA reads TGTGCCAGCAGCCGGAACAGGGTCGTAAGTGGCTACACCTTC. Translated: CASSRNRVVSGYTF. Variable domain in full (rest from reference TRBV5-4 and TRBJ1-2): ETGVTQSPTHLIKTRGQQVTLRCSSQSGHNTVSWYQQALGQGPQFIFQYYREEENGRGNFPPRFSGLQFPNYSSELNVNALELDDSALYLCASSRNRVVSGYTFGSGTRLTVV.

The chain couples TRBV30 to TRBJ2-5, with TRBD2 matching over 7 bases. The ends lost 3 bases at V and 2 bases at J; junction bases unmatched: 9. The CDR3 runs to 15 residues. Germline V lookup: CDR1 GTSNPN, CDR2 SVGIG (reference sequence). CDR3 bases: TGTGCCTGGAGGCCTGGGGGGGGTGGACAAGAGACCCAGTACTTC. Translation: CAWRPGGGGQETQYF.

Details on this clone: This sample includes further DNA sequences coding for the same CDR3. This rearrangement joins TRBV11-3 to TRBJ2-1; the D gene is possibly TRBD1 (5 bases). The CDR3 sequence is 12 residues long. CDR1 and CDR2 from the germline V gene are SGHNT and YENEEA. V lost 2 bases, J lost 7 bases, and 6 bases lay in between. DNA of the CDR3: TGTGCCAGCAGCTTATCAGGGAATGAGCAGTTCTTC. Amino acids: CASSLSGNEQFF.

The V and J genes are TRBV30 and TRBJ1-2; TRBD1 agrees at 8 bases. The trim removed 0 bases at V and 6 bases at J, leaving 6 bases unmatched. The CDR3 totals 14 residues. CDR1 and CDR2 from the germline V gene are GTSNPN and SVGIG (reference sequence). In DNA form, the CDR3 reads TGTGCCTGGAGTGTAAACCCAGGGGGCGATGGCTACACCTTC. It is translated as CAWSVNPGGDGYTF.

The rearrangement links TRBV19 to TRBJ2-1; TRBD2 matches at 8 bases. CDR3 length: 15 residues. Germline values: CDR1 LNHDA, CDR2 SQIVND (reference sequence). Trimming at V came to 3 bases and at J to 4 bases, leaving 5 bases not matched to a gene. The CDR3 DNA sequence: TGTGCCAGTAGTATGGGGACTAGTCCTTACAATGAGCAGTTCTTC. This codes for CASSMGTSPYNEQFF. Looking up the rest from reference TRBV19 and TRBJ2-1 gives the full variable domain: DGGITQSPKYLFRKEGQNVTLSCEQNLNHDAMYWYRQDPGQGLRLIYYSQIVNDFQKGDIAEGYSVSREKKESFPLTVTSAQKNPTAFYLCASSMGTSPYNEQFFGPGTRLTVL.

The chain has TRBV25-1 and TRBJ2-7, with a possible D match to TRBD2 (6 bases). V was trimmed by 1 base and J by 0 bases, leaving 10 bases between them. CDR1 and CDR2 (germline): MGHDK, SYGVNS. The CDR3 has 15 residues. In nucleotides, the CDR3 is TGTGCCAGCAGTGAATGGGTCGGGAGCTCCTACGAGCAGTACTTC. This translates into CASSEWVGSSYEQYF.

This clone turned up a few times. The chain has TRBV5-1 and TRBJ1-2, with 9 bases fitting TRBD1. Germline V CDR1 and CDR2: SGHRS, YFSETQ. The length of the CDR3 is 20 residues. V dropped 0 bases and J dropped 2; count of bases not matched to a gene: 17. The CDR3 DNA reads as TGCGCCAGCAGCTTGGCCCTGGGCGATATCGGGGACAGGGCCAACTATGGCTACACCTTC. It codes for CASSLALGDIGDRANYGYTF.

This chain uses TRBV7-3 with TRBJ1-6, with D perhaps matching TRBD1 (6 bases). Germline V gives CDR1 SGHTA, CDR2 FQGTGA. Deletions cut 10 bases from V and 5 bases from J, with 12 bases between. This CDR3 is built from 13 residues. CDR3 bases: TGTGCCACGTGGACAGCCCATAATTCACCCCTCCACTTT. It is translated as CATWTAHNSPLHF.

Note on this clone: The junction does not match germline at one end; this may be a read error. The J gene is TRBJ2-7, the V gene TRBV5-1; 11 positions agree with TRBD1. The CDR3 is 14 amino acids. The germline V gene has CDR1 SGHRS and CDR2 YFSETQ. The CDR3 protein is CASSLDRGQYEQYF. The CDR3 DNA follows: TGCGCCAGCAGTTTGGACAGGGGGCAATACGAGCAGTACTTC. Combining the CDR3 with reference TRBV5-1 and TRBJ2-7 gives the whole variable domain KAGVTQTPRYLIKTRGQQVTLSCSPISGHRSVSWYQQTPGQGLQFLFEYFSETQRNKGNFPGRFSGRQFSNSRSEMNVSTLELGDSALYLCASSLDRGQYEQYFGPGTRLTVT.

This sequence joins TRBV24-1 and TRBJ1-1; no firm D call. V was pared by 4 bases and J by 8 bases, with 13 bases between. CDR3 length: 13 amino acids. Per germline, CDR1 KGHDR and CDR2 SFDVKD. The CDR3 coding sequence is TGTGCCACCAGTGAGATCATCGCCTACGAAGCTTTCTTT. Residues: CATSEIIAYEAFF.

This clone was found once. J is TRBJ2-7 and V is TRBV3-1 (or the pseudogene TRBV3-2); 10 nucleotides match TRBD2. In germline, CDR1 is LGHDT, CDR2 YNNKEL (reference sequence). This CDR3 has 17 residues. The J segment lost 3 bases and the V segment lost 0 bases, leaving 8 bases of the junction unmatched. CDR3 protein: CASSQERHSGGHYEQYF. CDR3 in DNA: TGTGCCAGCAGCCAAGAAAGGCATAGCGGGGGGCACTACGAGCAGTACTTC.

The count of this clone is one. The chain employs TRBV10-1 and TRBJ2-7; D is perhaps TRBD1 (6 bases). The CDR3 runs 15 residues. In germline, CDR1 is WNHNN, CDR2 SYGVQD (reference sequence). V lost 8 bases to trimming and J lost 3 bases, with 20 bases between them. The CDR3 spells CASSMGDKGSYEQYF. As DNA, the CDR3 is TGCGCCAGCTCCATGGGGGACAAGGGGAGCTACGAGCAGTACTTC.

This clone was seen a handful of times. The chain links TRBV9 to TRBJ1-3; 9 bases align to TRBD1. Germline-derived CDR1 and CDR2 are SGDLS and YYNGEE. J was trimmed by 6 bases and V by 0 bases; bases with no gene match: 4. CDR3 size: 15 residues. CDR3 sequence: CASSVGGDRANTIYF. The CDR3 DNA follows: TGTGCCAGCAGCGTAGGGGGGGACAGGGCAAACACCATATATTTT.

The CDR3 DNA reads as TGTGCCAGCAGCTTAGAGGCTCCGGGACTAGCGGGGCGAGGGGATACGCAGTATTTT. This sequence encodes CASSLEAPGLAGRGDTQYF. This rearrangement joins TRBV7-3 to TRBJ2-3; 13 bases fit TRBD2. V shed 2 bases and J 6 bases; nucleotides not matched to a gene: 14. CDR1 is SGHTA and CDR2 is FQGTGA in the germline V gene. This CDR3 is built from 19 residues.

This chain uses TRBV11-2 with TRBJ2-7; 11 bases fit TRBD1. Unmatched junction bases numbered 5, after V lost 5 bases and J lost 2 bases. The CDR3 totals 15 residues. Germline lookup yields CDR1 SGHAT and CDR2 FQNNGV. The CDR3, as DNA: TGTGCCAGCAGCCTAGGACAGGGGGCTCCCTACGAGCAGTACTTC. Encoded protein: CASSLGQGAPYEQYF.

CDR3 sequence (DNA): TGTGCCAGCAGGCCTCAGGGGGCAGGGGGCTACACCTTC. Amino acid sequence: CASRPQGAGGYTF. The V call is TRBV12-3 or TRBV12-4, the J call TRBJ1-2; TRBD1 agrees at 8 bases. The CDR3 runs 13 residues. The junction had 8 bases not matched to a gene; V was cut back by 6 bases and J by 8 bases.

V gene TRBV2 combines with J gene TRBJ2-7; tentative D call: TRBD2 (6 bases). CDR1 and CDR2 from the germline V gene are SNHLY and FYNNEI. This CDR3 has 13 residues. Trimming took 10 bases from V and 0 from J, leaving 13 bases between them. The CDR3: CANSGTYSYEQYF. In DNA, the CDR3 is TGTGCCAACTCCGGGACTTACTCCTACGAGCAGTACTTC.

The gene calls are TRBV27 and TRBJ1-1; D remains unclear. V dropped 2 bases and J dropped 6 bases, with 4 bases sitting between them. The germline V gene has CDR1 MNHEY and CDR2 SMNVEV (reference sequence). The CDR3 runs to 11 residues. The CDR3 region has the DNA TGTGCCAGCAGTTTAGGAGCTGAAGCTTTCTTT. Its translation is CASSLGAEAFF.

The V call is TRBV28, the J call TRBJ1-5; the match to TRBD1 covers 11 bases. The CDR3 consists of 18 residues. V lost 5 bases to trimming and J lost 5 bases; unmatched junction nucleotides: 14. Germline values: CDR1 MDHEN, CDR2 SYDVKM. CDR3 sequence (DNA): TGTGCCAGCAGTCCGACCCTTCCCCGGGACAGGGGGGATCAGCCCCAGCATTTT. Translating it yields CASSPTLPRDRGDQPQHF.

This chain joins TRBV12-5 and TRBJ1-2, with TRBD1 identical over 7 bases. From germline, CDR1 is LGHNT and CDR2 FRNRAP. The length of the CDR3 is 13 residues. V dropped 7 bases and J dropped 3; count of bases not matched to a gene: 5. CDR3 loop: CASAWDSDYGYTF. The CDR3 DNA follows: TGTGCTAGTGCCTGGGACAGTGACTATGGCTACACCTTC. Full variable domain (remainder filled in from reference TRBV12-5 and TRBJ1-2): DARVTQTPRHKVTEMGQEVTMRCQPILGHNTVFWYRQTMMQGLELLAYFRNRAPLDDSGMPKDRFSAEMPDATLATLKIQPSEPRDSAVYFCASAWDSDYGYTFGSGTRLTVV.

The chain combines TRBV30 with TRBJ2-1, with 9 bases aligning to TRBD2. V was pared by 3 bases and J by 5 bases, with 8 bases of the junction left unmatched. The CDR3 loop spans 15 amino acids. CDR1 is GTSNPN, CDR2 SVGIG, per germline (reference sequence). The CDR3 region is CAWRGRRGGNNEQFF. The CDR3 DNA follows: TGTGCCTGGAGGGGAAGGCGGGGGGGAAACAATGAGCAGTTCTTC.

V is TRBV18 and J is TRBJ1-3; tentative D call: TRBD1 (5 bases). CDR3 length: 14 residues. V was trimmed by 6 bases and J by 2 bases, leaving 11 bases between them. CDR1 KGHSH and CDR2 LQKENI come from the germline V gene. The chain's CDR3 is CASSSEGAGNTIYF. CDR3 DNA sequence: TGTGCCAGCTCGTCCGAAGGGGCTGGAAACACCATATATTTT.

This clone was seen just once. CDR3 sequence reads: CASSYSDRVVYTF. The CDR3 nucleotides are TGTGCCAGCAGTTACTCCGACAGGGTTGTCTACACCTTC. The chain carries TRBV6-6 and TRBJ1-2; 7 bases fit TRBD1. The germline V gene encodes CDR1 MNHNY and CDR2 SVGAGI (reference sequence). The V segment lost 0 bases and the J segment 10 bases; nucleotides outside the gene matches: 5. This CDR3 region has 13 residues.

The gene calls are TRBV7-2 and TRBJ2-3, with D uncertain. The CDR3 loop spans 15 amino acids. Germline V lookup: CDR1 SGHTA, CDR2 FQGNSA. Trimming pared 3 bases from V and 0 bases from J, leaving 10 bases between. The CDR3 here is CASSFRFASTDTQYF. The CDR3 DNA sequence: TGTGCCAGCAGCTTTAGATTTGCCAGCACAGATACGCAGTATTTT.

The gene calls are TRBV28 and TRBJ2-5, with 10 nucleotides matching TRBD1. The CDR3 is 17 residues long. With 5 bases clipped from V and 0 bases from J, the junction kept 9 bases outside the gene matches. Germline V CDR1 and CDR2: MDHEN, SYDVKM. The CDR3 DNA is TGTGCCAGCAGTCCTTCCGGGACAGGGGCGTACCAAGAGACCCAGTACTTC. This encodes CASSPSGTGAYQETQYF.

The chain combines TRBV23-1 with TRBJ2-7, with a tentative D call TRBD1 (5 bases). TRBV23-1 is flagged as an ORF with uncertain function. Trimming removed 9 bases from V and 5 bases from J, with 20 bases in between. The CDR3 sequence is 14 residues long. CDR3: CARVETALFNEQYF. In DNA, the CDR3 is TGCGCCAGAGTTGAGACAGCCCTTTTCAACGAGCAGTACTTC.

The chain is built from TRBV11-1 and TRBJ1-1, with D unclear. The CDR3 totals 12 residues. V gave up 3 bases and J gave up 4 bases, with 6 bases separating them. The V gene's germline CDR1 is SGHAT and CDR2 FQDESV (reference sequence). In DNA form, the CDR3 reads TGTGCCAGCAGCTTTGTGAGCACTGAAGCTTTCTTT. Its protein is CASSFVSTEAFF.

This clone was observed a single time. The chain employs TRBV6-6 and TRBJ2-7, with D possibly being TRBD2 (6 bases). V lost 0 bases to trimming and J lost 1 base, with 10 bases between them. The germline CDR1 and CDR2 sequences are MNHNY and SVGAGI (reference sequence). CDR3 length: 15 residues. The DNA of the CDR3 is TGTGCCAGCAGTTACTCTTTGGGGGGTTCCTACGAGCAGTACTTC. Residues: CASSYSLGGSYEQYF.

V gene TRBV5-1 combines with J gene TRBJ2-3, with 8 bases lining up with TRBD2. With V trimmed by 3 bases and J by 5 bases, 8 bases remained unmatched. CDR1 is SGHRS, CDR2 YFSETQ, per germline. CDR3 length equals 15 residues. CDR3 in amino acids: CASSYYGAGGDTQYF. CDR3 nucleotide sequence: TGCGCCAGCAGCTATTATGGGGCGGGGGGAGATACGCAGTATTTT.

The gene calls are TRBV29-1 and TRBJ2-7; no firm D call. Germline V CDR1 and CDR2: SQVTM, ANQGSEA. The V gene lost 1 base and the J gene lost 3 bases, with 4 bases spanning the gap. The CDR3 totals 11 residues. Here the CDR3 reads CSVEVHYEQYF. CDR3 coding DNA: TGCAGCGTTGAAGTCCACTACGAGCAGTACTTC.